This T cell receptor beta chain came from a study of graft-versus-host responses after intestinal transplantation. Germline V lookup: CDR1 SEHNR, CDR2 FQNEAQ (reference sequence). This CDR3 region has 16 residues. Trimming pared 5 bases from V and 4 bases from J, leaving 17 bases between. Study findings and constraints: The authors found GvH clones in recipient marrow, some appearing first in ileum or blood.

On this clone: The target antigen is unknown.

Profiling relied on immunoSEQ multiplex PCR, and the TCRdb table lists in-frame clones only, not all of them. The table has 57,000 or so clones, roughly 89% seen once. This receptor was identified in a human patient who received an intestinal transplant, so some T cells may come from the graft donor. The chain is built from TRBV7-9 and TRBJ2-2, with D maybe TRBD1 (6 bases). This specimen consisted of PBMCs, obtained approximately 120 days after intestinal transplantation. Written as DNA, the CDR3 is TGTGCCAGCAGCCACAACCCGGGACAAAGCACCGGGGAGCTGTTTTTT. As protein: CASSHNPGQSTGELFF.